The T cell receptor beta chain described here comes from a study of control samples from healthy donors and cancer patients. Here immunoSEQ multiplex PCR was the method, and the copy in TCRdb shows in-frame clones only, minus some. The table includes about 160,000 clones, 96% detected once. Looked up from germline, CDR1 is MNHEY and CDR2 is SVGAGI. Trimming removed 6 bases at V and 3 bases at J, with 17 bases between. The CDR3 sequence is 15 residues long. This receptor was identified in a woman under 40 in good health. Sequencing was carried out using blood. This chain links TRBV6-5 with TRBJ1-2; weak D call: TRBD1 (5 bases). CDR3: CASRDVRWGDYGYTF. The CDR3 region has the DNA TGTGCCAGCAGGGATGTTAGGTGGGGCGACTATGGCTACACCTTC.